Below are 25 T cell receptor beta chains sequenced from a single sample in a study of OX40 agonist ivuxolimab in advanced cancers. Assay: immunoSEQ multiplex PCR; the TCRdb copy retains only in-frame clones and omits some. The sample holds around 80,000 clones, approximately 87% seen once. Sequencing used CD4+ or CD8+ T cells sorted from blood, obtained in a trial of the OX40 agonist ivuxolimab. These receptors were obtained from an adult with an advanced solid tumor such as melanoma, head and neck, liver or kidney cancer.

CDR3 sequence: CASRLQGAGETQYF. The DNA for the CDR3 is TGTGCCAGCAGGCTACAGGGGGCGGGGGAGACCCAGTACTTC. V is TRBV6-1 and J is TRBJ2-5, with 9 bases that match TRBD1. CDR1 MNHNS and CDR2 SASEGT come from the germline V gene. CDR3 size: 14 residues. The V and J ends lost 6 bases and 5 bases, in that order; junction bases with no gene match: 7.

The chain links TRBV7-9 to TRBJ2-1; D remains ambiguous. The CDR3 runs to 15 residues. Trimming took 1 base from V and 7 from J, leaving 14 bases between them. CDR1 and CDR2 from the germline V gene are SEHNR and FQNEAQ (reference sequence). DNA for the CDR3: TGTGCCAGCAGCTTAGAAGGGCGGACGGTGAATGAGCAGTTCTTC. Translation gives CASSLEGRTVNEQFF.

This clone appeared a single time. The chain joins TRBV7-3 to TRBJ2-7, with D possibly matching TRBD1 (6 bases). The CDR3 consists of 13 residues. The V end was cut by 2 bases, the J end by 4 bases, with 9 bases between. Looked up from germline, CDR1 is SGHTA and CDR2 is FQGTGA. The CDR3 sequence: CASSLEQGYEQYF. CDR3 coding DNA: TGTGCCAGCAGCTTAGAGCAGGGGTACGAGCAGTACTTC.

The chain is built from TRBV20-1 and TRBJ2-5; D is undetermined. The CDR3 has 11 residues. The ends were cut back, 2 bases at V and 4 bases at J, with 5 bases in the middle. Per germline, CDR1 DFQATT and CDR2 SNEGSKA (reference sequence). The CDR3 protein is CSARHRETQYF. The CDR3 DNA follows: TGCAGTGCTAGACACCGAGAGACCCAGTACTTC.

The J gene is TRBJ1-2, the V gene TRBV6-1; no definite D call. The CDR3 contains 15 residues. V was trimmed by 0 bases and J by 6 bases, leaving 14 bases between them. The germline gives CDR1 MNHNS, CDR2 SASEGT. The DNA of the CDR3 is TGTGCCAGCAGTGAAGCGCAACGGGGATCCCATGGCTACACCTTC. Protein: CASSEAQRGSHGYTF.

This chain links TRBV5-6 with TRBJ1-2, with D possibly being TRBD1 (5 bases). The V gene lost 4 bases and the J gene lost 2 bases, with 9 bases spanning the gap. The CDR3 has 13 amino acids. Germline CDR1 and CDR2: SGHDT and YYEEEE. The CDR3 bases are TGTGCCAGCAGCCCCGCAGGGAACTATGGCTACACCTTC. It yields the protein CASSPAGNYGYTF.

The chain couples TRBV6-6 to TRBJ1-5, with 7 bases identical to TRBD1. V lost 2 bases, J lost 2 bases, and 3 bases stayed unmatched. CDR3 size: 15 residues. The germline V gene encodes CDR1 MNHNY and CDR2 SVGAGI (reference sequence). For the CDR3, the DNA is TGTGCCAGCAGTTACGACGACAGGGGCAATCAGCCCCAGCATTTT. It codes for CASSYDDRGNQPQHF.

The J gene is TRBJ1-5, the V gene TRBV6-1; tentative D call: TRBD1 (5 bases). Per germline, CDR1 MNHNS and CDR2 SASEGT. Trimming cost V 4 bases and J 0 bases, with 13 bases left between them. This CDR3 contains 16 residues. The CDR3 DNA follows: TGTGCCAGCAGTGCCTCCGGGACGGCTAGCAATCAGCCCCAGCATTTT. This translates into CASSASGTASNQPQHF.

The chain links TRBV5-1 to TRBJ2-7, with D uncertain. The V end lost 4 bases, the J end lost 1 base, and 12 bases lay between the germline ends. Germline CDR1 reads SGHRS; CDR2 reads YFSETQ. The CDR3 consists of 14 residues. CDR3 DNA: TGCGCCAGCAGCGGTACAGCTACTTCCTACGAGCAGTACTTC. It is translated as CASSGTATSYEQYF.

The V and J genes are TRBV5-1 and TRBJ2-7, with D unclear. Germline V gene sequence: CDR1 SGHRS, CDR2 YFSETQ. The CDR3 sequence is 15 residues long. Deletions cut 0 bases from V and 0 bases from J, with 10 bases between. The CDR3 here is CASSLVPRDSYEQYF. CDR3 nucleotide sequence: TGCGCCAGCAGCTTGGTTCCCCGAGACTCCTACGAGCAGTACTTC. Using reference TRBV5-1 and TRBJ2-7 for the parts outside the CDR3, the full variable domain is KAGVTQTPRYLIKTRGQQVTLSCSPISGHRSVSWYQQTPGQGLQFLFEYFSETQRNKGNFPGRFSGRQFSNSRSEMNVSTLELGDSALYLCASSLVPRDSYEQYFGPGTRLTVT.

J is TRBJ1-2 and V is TRBV6-5; D is perhaps TRBD1 (5 bases). CDR3 length: 16 amino acids. Trimming cost V 1 base and J 4 bases, with 16 bases left between them. Germline values: CDR1 MNHEY, CDR2 SVGAGI. CDR3 DNA: TGTGCCAGCAGTTACTTAGCGACAGCTACAGGCTATGGCTACACCTTC. It translates to CASSYLATATGYGYTF.

The chain has TRBV29-1 and TRBJ2-7; 8 nucleotides line up with TRBD1. The V and J ends lost 3 bases and 2 bases, in that order; junction bases with no gene match: 0. This CDR3 region has 12 residues. Per the germline V gene, CDR1 is SQVTM and CDR2 is ANQGSEA. The CDR3 region is CSVETGAYEQYF. As DNA, the CDR3 is TGCAGCGTTGAGACAGGGGCCTACGAGCAGTACTTC.

The J gene is TRBJ2-2, the V gene TRBV19; TRBD2 matches at 10 bases. Trimming at V came to 7 bases and at J to 4 bases, leaving 6 bases not matched to a gene. From germline, CDR1 is LNHDA and CDR2 SQIVND (reference sequence). The CDR3 covers 15 residues. CDR3: CASKREGLGTGELFF. In nucleotides, the CDR3 is TGTGCCAGTAAGCGGGAGGGCCTGGGCACCGGGGAGCTGTTTTTT.

The CDR3 nucleotides read TGTGCCAGCAGCTCCCTCCGGGCAGGGCCGTCCGATCAGCCCCAGCATTTT. Amino acid sequence: CASSSLRAGPSDQPQHF. The gene calls are TRBV5-6 and TRBJ1-5; the D gene is possibly TRBD1 (5 bases). Trimming shortened V by 3 bases and J by 5 bases, and 21 bases separated the two germline ends. Germline values: CDR1 SGHDT, CDR2 YYEEEE. The CDR3 covers 17 residues.

A few counts support this clone. The V and J genes are TRBV13 and TRBJ1-2; 8 bases are shared with TRBD1. Germline CDR1 reads PRHDT; CDR2 reads FYEKMQ (reference sequence). The ends lost 4 bases at V and 1 base at J; junction bases unmatched: 2. The CDR3 covers 14 residues. The CDR3 spells CASSSGQGNYGYTF. DNA of the CDR3: TGTGCCAGCAGCTCTGGACAGGGTAACTATGGCTACACCTTC.

This chain connects TRBV20-1 to TRBJ1-2; D is uncertain. Trimming took off 3 bases at V and 4 bases at J, with 6 bases between the two ends. Germline V lookup: CDR1 DFQATT, CDR2 SNEGSKA (reference sequence). The CDR3 runs to 11 residues. The CDR3 reads CSASFGYGYTF. The CDR3 nucleotides read TGCAGTGCTAGCTTCGGCTATGGCTACACCTTC.

This chain links TRBV19 with TRBJ1-5; D gene uncertain. The CDR3 has 14 amino acids. The V gene's germline CDR1 is LNHDA and CDR2 SQIVND (reference sequence). The V end was cut by 3 bases, the J end by 2 bases, with 8 bases between. As DNA, the CDR3 is TGTGCCAGTAGTATGCCCCAGGGCAATCAGCCCCAGCATTTT. Encoded protein: CASSMPQGNQPQHF.

The J gene is TRBJ1-1, the V gene TRBV19, with 7 bases identical to TRBD1. The CDR3 length is 14 residues. The trim removed 6 bases at V and 1 base at J, leaving 5 bases unmatched. CDR1 and CDR2 (germline): LNHDA, SQIVND (reference sequence). The CDR3 region has the DNA TGTGCCAGTAGCAGAGACAGGGAGAACACTGAAGCTTTCTTT. This codes for CASSRDRENTEAFF. Together with reference TRBV19 and TRBJ1-1, the CDR3 gives the full variable domain: DGGITQSPKYLFRKEGQNVTLSCEQNLNHDAMYWYRQDPGQGLRLIYYSQIVNDFQKGDIAEGYSVSREKKESFPLTVTSAQKNPTAFYLCASSRDRENTEAFFGQGTRLTVV.

The chain has TRBV5-5 and TRBJ2-3, with 8 bases matching TRBD1. The V segment lost 2 bases and the J segment 3 bases; nucleotides outside the gene matches: 8. The CDR3 extends over 16 amino acids. Per the germline V gene, CDR1 is SGHKS and CDR2 is YYEKEE (reference sequence). CDR3 nucleotide sequence: TGTGCCAGCAGCTTAGGGGACAGGAGGTTAACAGATACGCAGTATTTT. The encoded protein is CASSLGDRRLTDTQYF.

The genes are TRBV6-6 and TRBJ2-2; the D gene is possibly TRBD2 (6 bases). This CDR3 spans 14 amino acids. V gave up 2 bases and J gave up 6 bases, with 10 bases separating them. Per germline, CDR1 MNHNY and CDR2 SVGAGI (reference sequence). CDR3 sequence: CASSYQSGSGELFF. The CDR3 DNA reads as TGTGCCAGCAGTTACCAAAGCGGGTCCGGGGAGCTGTTTTTT.

The chain carries TRBV7-2 and TRBJ2-7; a possible D gene is TRBD1 (6 bases). Germline V gene sequence: CDR1 SGHTA, CDR2 FQGNSA. CDR3 length equals 15 residues. V was clipped by 1 base and J by 3 bases, with 13 bases between them. In DNA form, the CDR3 reads TGTGCCAGCAGCTTAGACGGGACAAGTTTCTACGAGCAGTACTTC. This translates into CASSLDGTSFYEQYF.

The chain is built from TRBV5-1 and TRBJ1-2, with TRBD1 identical over 7 bases. Germline V lookup: CDR1 SGHRS, CDR2 YFSETQ. The V and J ends lost 4 bases and 8 bases, in that order; junction bases with no gene match: 11. The CDR3 is made up of 14 amino acids. CDR3 loop: CASSRDREEGGYTF. The CDR3 DNA sequence: TGCGCCAGCAGCCGTGACAGGGAGGAAGGCGGCTACACCTTC.

This clone has just one count. The J gene is TRBJ2-3, the V gene TRBV13; D call uncertain. Germline V gives CDR1 PRHDT, CDR2 FYEKMQ (reference sequence). Trimming pared 0 bases from V and 11 bases from J, leaving 21 bases between. This CDR3 is built from 16 residues. The CDR3 protein is CASSLGPGSRRVVQYF. DNA for the CDR3: TGTGCCAGCAGCTTAGGCCCCGGTTCCCGACGGGTGGTGCAGTATTTT.

This chain links TRBV19 with TRBJ1-2; D is ambiguous. CDR3 length equals 13 residues. Trimming removed 5 bases at V and 7 bases at J, with 14 bases between. Germline CDR1 reads LNHDA; CDR2 reads SQIVND (reference sequence). CDR3 loop: CASSLATGSGYTF. CDR3 bases: TGTGCCAGTAGTCTCGCGACCGGCAGTGGCTACACCTTC.

The chain couples TRBV11-2 to TRBJ1-4, with 11 nucleotides matching TRBD1. The CDR3 runs to 16 residues. The V segment lost 4 bases and the J segment 5 bases; nucleotides outside the gene matches: 6. The germline gives CDR1 SGHAT, CDR2 FQNNGV. The CDR3 spells CASSSGQGVWNEKLFF. CDR3 in DNA: TGTGCCAGCAGCTCGGGACAGGGGGTATGGAATGAAAAACTGTTTTTT.